The rows below give T cell receptor beta chains drawn from one sample of a study of technical replicates of blood from a handful of donors. Assay used: immunoSEQ multiplex PCR; TCRdb lists only in-frame clones, some missing. The sample holds approximately 90,000 clones; nearly 97% are singletons and the top ten take over 0.25%. Sequencing used T cells isolated from PBMCs. The source of these receptors is a human donor in good health. The CDR3 runs from the conserved cysteine through the conserved F or W. Each record gives: V gene, clone size, J gene, D gene, CDR3 protein, CDR3 DNA. A D gene is named only where the DNA matches it firmly. Not all rows give a size; the values are once, few, many and, for expanded clones, a class.

>TRBV5-1|.|TRBJ1-5|.
CASSWKEGQSNQPQHF
TGCGCCAGCAGCTGGAAGGAGGGGCAAAGCAATCAGCCCCAGCATTTT
>TRBV5-1|.|TRBJ2-1|TRBD1
CASKDRGNNEQFF
TGCGCCAGCAAGGACAGGGGTAACAATGAGCAGTTCTTC
>TRBV28|.|TRBJ2-5|.
CASSSTYRETGTQYF
TGTGCCAGCAGTTCCACCTATCGGGAGACGGGGACCCAGTACTTC
>TRBV7-6|.|TRBJ1-1|TRBD1
CASSPQKTGGFEAFF
TGTGCCAGCAGCCCACAAAAGACAGGGGGCTTTGAAGCTTTCTTT
>TRBV25-1|.|TRBJ2-5|.
CASRRVRGGETQYF
TGTGCCAGCAGGAGAGTCCGGGGAGGCGAGACCCAGTACTTC
>TRBV7-9|.|TRBJ1-1|.
CASSVTVNTEAFF
TGTGCCAGCAGCGTGACAGTAAACACTGAAGCTTTCTTT
>TRBV19|.|TRBJ1-4|.
CASSANSGTTNEKLFF
TGTGCCAGTAGTGCCAATTCAGGGACAACTAATGAAAAACTGTTTTTT
>TRBV7-9|.|TRBJ1-2|TRBD1
CASSPGWIQGLNYGYTF
TGTGCCAGCAGCCCCGGGTGGATACAGGGGTTAAACTATGGCTACACCTTC
>TRBV5-1|.|TRBJ1-1|.
CASSLAVGHTEAFF
TGCGCCAGCAGCTTGGCTGTGGGGCACACTGAAGCTTTCTTT
>TRBV4-1|.|TRBJ1-2|.
CASSQDGGGTVLLGYTF
TGCGCCAGCAGCCAAGATGGGGGGGGAACAGTACTCTTGGGCTACACCTTC
>TRBV7-6|.|TRBJ1-1|TRBD1
CASSLRSMGQMNTEAFF
TGTGCCAGCAGCCTTAGGAGCATGGGACAGATGAACACTGAAGCTTTCTTT
>TRBV29-1|.|TRBJ1-1|.
CSVEARSSEAFF
TGCAGCGTTGAAGCGAGGTCTTCTGAAGCTTTCTTT
>TRBV15|.|TRBJ2-5|TRBD2
CAFQRGVGETQYF
TGTGCCTTCCAGCGGGGGGTGGGAGAGACCCAGTACTTC
>TRBV9|.|TRBJ1-5|.
CASSPGVGASNQPQHF
TGTGCCAGCAGCCCAGGCGTGGGGGCGAGCAATCAGCCCCAGCATTTT
>TRBV27|.|TRBJ2-5|.
CASSFVGGQETQYF
TGTGCCAGCAGTTTCGTCGGGGGCCAAGAGACCCAGTACTTC
>TRBV23-1|.|TRBJ1-3|TRBD1
CASGRDSGHSGNTIYF
TGCGCCAGCGGACGGGACAGCGGCCACTCTGGAAACACCATATATTTT
>TRBV6-4|.|TRBJ1-5|TRBD1
CASSHGTGLCNQPQHF
TGTGCCAGCAGTCACGGGACAGGCCTATGCAATCAGCCCCAGCATTTT
>TRBV7-3|.|TRBJ2-1|.
CASSLYSYNEQFF
TGTGCCAGCAGCTTATACAGCTACAATGAGCAGTTCTTC
>TRBV10-1|.|TRBJ1-1|TRBD1
CASSGGLTGTEAFF
TGCGCCAGCAGTGGCGGCCTGACAGGGACTGAAGCTTTCTTT
>TRBV18|.|TRBJ1-5|.
CASSPREGNQPQHF
TGTGCCAGCTCACCACGCGAGGGAAATCAGCCCCAGCATTTT
>TRBV30|.|TRBJ2-2|TRBD1
CAWGTGNTGELFF
TGTGCCTGGGGGACAGGGAACACCGGGGAGCTGTTTTTT
>TRBV5-6|.|TRBJ2-2|.
CASSFFLGPTGELFF
TGTGCCAGCAGCTTCTTCTTGGGGCCCACCGGGGAGCTGTTTTTT
>TRBV7-9|.|TRBJ2-3|.
CASSLAGAVADTQYF
TGTGCCAGCAGCTTAGCGGGGGCTGTCGCAGATACGCAGTATTTT
>TRBV5-6|.|TRBJ1-1|.
CASSYLFTGDNLMNTEAFF
TGTGCCAGCAGCTATTTGTTTACGGGGGATAATCTTATGAACACTGAAGCTTTCTTT
>TRBV2|.|TRBJ2-1|TRBD1
CASRYRGLENEQFF
TGTGCCAGCAGATACAGGGGGCTGGAAAATGAGCAGTTCTTC
>TRBV30|once|TRBJ2-1|TRBD1
CAWTGTGKMNNEQFF
TGTGCCTGGACGGGGACAGGGAAAATGAACAATGAGCAGTTCTTC
>TRBV25-1|.|TRBJ2-7|.
CASSGTGLLYEQYF
TGTGCCAGCAGTGGAACAGGTTTACTTTACGAGCAGTACTTC
>TRBV6-5|.|TRBJ1-4|TRBD1
CASSWGTGKNEKLFF
TGTGCCAGCAGTTGGGGGACAGGGAAAAATGAAAAACTGTTTTTT
>TRBV5-1|once|TRBJ2-2|TRBD1
CASSLTGGIGELFF
TGCGCCAGCAGCTTGACAGGGGGCATCGGGGAGCTGTTTTTT
>TRBV15|.|TRBJ1-5|TRBD1
CATSRDRNQPQHF
TGTGCCACCAGCAGGGACAGGAATCAGCCCCAGCATTTT
>TRBV6-1|.|TRBJ2-5|.
CASSNREVGETQYF
TGTGCCAGCAGTAACAGGGAAGTTGGGGAGACCCAGTACTTC
>TRBV28|.|TRBJ1-2|.
CASSLIPRTAAYGYTF
TGTGCCAGCAGTTTAATCCCCCGAACTGCGGCCTATGGCTACACCTTC
>TRBV4-2|.|TRBJ2-7|.
CASSPESGSSYEQYF
TGTGCCAGCAGCCCGGAATCGGGGAGCTCCTACGAGCAGTACTTC
>TRBV19|.|TRBJ2-1|.
CASSSLPELTYNEQFF
TGTGCCAGTAGTTCCTTGCCGGAGCTCACTTACAATGAGCAGTTCTTC
>TRBV6-6|.|TRBJ1-6|TRBD1
CASSYRSPGQGPPLHF
TGTGCCAGCAGTTACCGGTCCCCGGGACAGGGTCCACCCCTCCACTTT
>TRBV12-5|.|TRBJ2-3|.
CASGLTEVSTDTQYF
TGTGCTAGTGGTTTGACGGAGGTTTCCACAGATACGCAGTATTTT
>TRBV15|once|TRBJ1-1|TRBD1
CATSRLGTGAPLTEAFF
TGTGCCACCAGCAGACTAGGGACAGGGGCTCCTCTCACTGAAGCTTTCTTT
>TRBV7-8|.|TRBJ1-1|.
CASSLTELNTEAFF
TGTGCCAGCAGCCTGACAGAGTTGAACACTGAAGCTTTCTTT
>TRBV20-1|.|TRBJ2-1|.
CSASGHNEQFF
TGCAGTGCTAGTGGCCACAATGAGCAGTTCTTC
>TRBV7-8|.|TRBJ1-2|.
CASSTRLRENGYTF
TGTGCCAGCAGCACCAGACTGCGGGAGAATGGCTACACCTTC
>TRBV5-1|.|TRBJ2-7|TRBD2
CASSESSGGPYEQYF
TGCGCCAGCAGCGAGTCTAGCGGGGGGCCCTACGAGCAGTACTTC
>TRBV5-6|.|TRBJ1-5|.
CASSLGGPRQPQHF
TGTGCCAGCAGCTTGGGGGGGCCCCGTCAGCCCCAGCATTTT
>TRBV5-4|.|TRBJ1-4|TRBD1
CASSVPGQGTEKLFF
TGTGCCAGCAGCGTCCCGGGACAGGGAACTGAAAAACTGTTTTTT
>TRBV5-1|.|TRBJ2-3|.
CASSFDRSTDTQYF
TGCGCCAGCAGCTTTGACAGAAGCACAGATACGCAGTATTTT
>TRBV28|.|TRBJ2-6|.
CASRAQGGTGANVLTF
TGTGCCAGCAGGGCGCAGGGAGGCACTGGGGCCAACGTCCTGACTTTC
>TRBV7-9|.|TRBJ2-2|.
CASSSRVPNTGELFF
TGTGCCAGCAGCTCACGGGTCCCTAACACCGGGGAGCTGTTTTTT
>TRBV5-1|.|TRBJ2-1|.
CASSPVAVSSYNEQFF
TGCGCCAGCAGCCCGGTAGCGGTTAGCTCCTACAATGAGCAGTTCTTC